These 5 T cell receptor beta chains were all obtained from the same sample, sequenced in a study of CXCR3-negative and CXCR3-positive naive CD8 T cells (dated by TCRdb to about 2019). The reads were generated on a NextSeq 550. The Human TCR Profiling Kit (MiLaboratory) was used to make UMI-labeled 5' RACE TRB cDNA libraries. TCRdb reanalyzed the reads, keeping one entry per CDR3 protein sequence and omitting DNA. The sample's table covers some 150,000 distinct CDR3 sequences. Jointly, the top ten make up under 0.35% of the sample. Their antigens are not known. The paper as a whole reports these results and caveats: Compared with CXCR3-negative naive cells, CXCR3-positive naive cells had TRB CDR3s with higher hydrophobicity (lower Kidera factor 4), lower energy, and higher strength and volume indices.

Sequencing was carried out using naive CXCR3+ CD8+ T cells from blood. Read against the paper, the sample's cell subset or site label means: CD45RO-CCR7+CD27+CD95- naive CD8+ T cells expressing CXCR3 (TNR3+). These receptors were collected from a human donor in good health. Some clones in this sample may be carry-over from other donors' samples.

The rearrangement links TRBV7-9 to TRBJ2-7; TCRdb's D call of TRBD2 is untestable without DNA. In germline, CDR1 is SEHNR, CDR2 FQNEAQ (reference sequence). CDR3 length: 19 amino acids. CDR3 sequence: CASSLFQDPAQGPIYEQYF.

CDR3 in amino acids: CASSYDLGAEAFF. J is TRBJ1-1 and V is TRBV11-3. CDR3 length: 13 amino acids. From germline, CDR1 is SGHNT and CDR2 YENEEA.

The CDR3 protein is CSVQGPQPQHF. J is TRBJ1-5 and V is TRBV29-1; TCRdb designates TRBD1, a call that cannot be tested without DNA. The CDR3 runs to 11 residues. Germline V gives CDR1 SQVTM, CDR2 ANQGSEA. The full variable domain, in which reference TRBV29-1 and TRBJ1-5 provide the parts outside the CDR3, is SAVISQKPSRDICQRGTSLTIQCQVDSQVTMMFWYRQQPGQSLTLIATANQGSEATYESGFVIDKFPISRPNLTFSTLTVSNMSPEDSSIYLCSVQGPQPQHFGDGTRLSIL.

The chain employs TRBV6-5 and TRBJ2-5; the TCRdb call, TRBD2, lacks DNA for checking. The CDR3 runs to 15 residues. CDR1 is MNHEY, CDR2 SVGAGI, per germline. The CDR3 here is CASHPGEGIQETQYF.

CDR3 region: CASSHSPPGASGNNEQFF. The J gene is TRBJ2-1, the V gene TRBV5-1; with no DNA, the TCRdb D assignment of TRBD2 cannot be verified. Germline V CDR1 and CDR2: SGHRS, YFSETQ. The CDR3 contains 18 residues.